The T cell receptor beta chain described here comes from a study of blood T cell repertoires in COVID-19. Study summary: Samples of COVID-19 (acute and convalescent) were obtained from the United States, Italy and Spain.

Clones were sequenced by immunoSEQ multiplex PCR, and TCRdb holds only the in-frame ones, with some missing. The sample lists about 26,000 clones; 85% to 90% were seen once. CDR1 is MNHEY and CDR2 is SMNVEV in the germline V gene (reference sequence). The CDR3 runs 12 residues. With 6 bases clipped from V and 6 bases from J, the junction kept 4 bases outside the gene matches. The origin of this receptor is a man aged 65-85 years with active COVID-19. Sequenced material: peripheral blood. This chain uses TRBV27 with TRBJ2-7; TRBD1 matches at 8 bases. Here the CDR3 reads CASRKQGGEQYF. The CDR3 DNA is TGTGCCAGCAGAAAACAGGGGGGCGAGCAGTACTTC.